Below, 23 T cell receptor beta chains from the same sample are listed, as sequenced in a study of T cell repertoires in cytomegalovirus infection (dated 2019 in TCRdb). Sequencing was carried out with an Illumina HiSeq 1500. The public reads were run again by TCRdb, first through fastp at Q25 and then through MiXCR, and only productive beta chains were kept. Identical CDR3 protein sequences are pooled into one entry, listed with their most common genes and DNA. The sample profile shows some 310,000 distinct CDR3 sequences; 25% of them were found once. The ten most abundant clones make up 10% to 15% of the sample. The antigens for these receptors are not known. The treatment or condition tag for this specimen amounts to: in vitro stimulation with specific CMV peptide epitopes to enrich CMV-specific T cells. This material consisted of cultured PBMCs, taken from culture after CMV antigen stimulation. The source is a human donor in good health (CMV status not recorded). Some clones in this sample may be carry-over from other donors' samples.

In its sample, this clonotype was seen a few times. This sequence joins TRBV6-5 and TRBJ1-1, with D unresolved. The V gene lost 2 bases and the J gene lost 6 bases, with 10 bases spanning the gap. Germline CDR1 and CDR2: MNHEY and SVGAGI. The CDR3 consists of 13 residues. The CDR3 region is CASSYGVSAEAFF. DNA of the CDR3: TGTGCCAGCAGTTACGGGGTATCCGCTGAAGCTTTCTTT.

This chain links TRBV7-9 with TRBJ2-7, with D perhaps TRBD1 (6 bases). In germline, CDR1 is SEHNR, CDR2 FQNEAQ (reference sequence). The CDR3 extends over 13 amino acids. Trimming removed 5 bases at V and 3 bases at J, with 11 bases between. The CDR3 DNA follows: TGTGCCAGCAGCCAACTACAGGGCTACGAGCAGTACGTC. It specifies CASSQLQGYEQYV.

The chain links TRBV6-2 or TRBV6-3 to TRBJ2-2; tentatively, D is TRBD1 or TRBD2 (5 bases each). The CDR3 consists of 14 residues. CDR1 is MNHEY and CDR2 is SVGEGT in the germline V gene. V gave up 7 bases and J gave up 2 bases, with 11 bases separating them. The CDR3 DNA reads TGTGCCAGCACACCGGGACCTAACACCGGGGAGCTGTTTTTT. It encodes CASTPGPNTGELFF.

J is TRBJ2-5 and V is TRBV7-6, with TRBD2 matching over 15 bases. Trimming took 5 bases from V and 4 from J; bases not matched to a gene: 23. The CDR3 is made up of 22 amino acids. The germline CDR1 and CDR2 sequences are SGHVS and FNYEAQ. The CDR3: CASSPPGLAGGADFLGPETQYF. The CDR3 nucleotides are TGTGCCAGCAGCCCGCCGGGACTAGCGGGAGGTGCCGATTTTCTCGGCCCAGAGACCCAGTACTTC.

This clonotype was seen once. The chain combines TRBV20-1 with TRBJ2-2, with D unresolved. Germline CDR1 DFQATT, CDR2 SNEGSKA (reference sequence). Trimming removed 5 bases at V and 1 base at J, with 8 bases between. The CDR3 totals 13 residues. The CDR3 loop reads CSAPTQNTGELFF. In DNA, the CDR3 is TGCAGTGCTCCAACCCAGAACACCGGGGAGCTGTTTTTT.

In this sample, this clonotype turned up a few times. The chain carries TRBV7-3 and TRBJ2-2; D remains ambiguous. Germline V gene sequence: CDR1 SGHTA, CDR2 FQGTGA. The CDR3 extends over 15 amino acids. V shed 8 bases and J shed 5 bases, with 18 bases lying between them. The chain's CDR3 is CASPRADAGTGELFF. CDR3 DNA: TGTGCCAGCCCCCGGGCCGATGCAGGTACCGGGGAGCTGTTTTTT.

The sample holds many counts of this clonotype. The rearrangement links TRBV5-4 to TRBJ2-3, with no clear D. Germline V gives CDR1 SGHNT, CDR2 YYREEE (reference sequence). The CDR3 length is 16 residues. V was pared by 0 bases and J by 2 bases, with 13 bases between. CDR3 loop: CASSLEASGSTDTQYF. For the CDR3, the DNA is TGTGCCAGCAGCTTGGAGGCTAGTGGGTCCACAGATACGCAGTATTTT.

This clonotype was seen a handful of times. The chain combines TRBV7-9 with TRBJ2-7, with 10 bases matching TRBD2. The CDR3 sequence is 14 residues long. V shed 8 bases and J 7 bases; nucleotides not matched to a gene: 11. CDR1 SEHNR and CDR2 FQNEAQ come from the germline V gene (reference sequence). The CDR3 reads CASEREGPAREQYF. The CDR3 nucleotides are TGTGCCAGCGAGCGGGAGGGCCCCGCTCGGGAGCAGTACTTC.

This clonotype was detected a few times. CDR3 amino acids: CASSFGPQGLYEQYV. CDR3 nucleotides: TGTGCCAGCAGCTTTGGTCCCCAGGGTCTGTACGAGCAGTACGTC. V and J are TRBV11-2 and TRBJ2-7, with D tentatively TRBD1 (5 bases). Trimming removed 3 bases from V and 4 bases from J, with 16 bases in between. Germline CDR1 and CDR2: SGHAT and FQNNGV. This CDR3 spans 15 amino acids.

This clonotype has ten or more counts. V and J are TRBV2 and TRBJ1-2; D gene ambiguous. V was pared by 10 bases and J by 4 bases, with 13 bases between. The length of the CDR3 is 12 residues. Germline-derived CDR1 and CDR2 are SNHLY and FYNNEI. The CDR3 coding sequence is TGTGCCACGCGTCTTTTCGCCTATGGCTACACCTTC. Translating it yields CATRLFAYGYTF.

V gene TRBV6-1 combines with J gene TRBJ1-2; 7 positions match TRBD1. Germline CDR1 reads MNHNS; CDR2 reads SASEGT. The CDR3 contains 15 residues. Trimming at V came to 5 bases and at J to 2 bases, leaving 8 bases not matched to a gene. Here the CDR3 DNA reads TGTGCCAGCAGTTATCCCACAGGGGTAAACTATGGCTACACCTTC. This sequence encodes CASSYPTGVNYGYTF.

This clonotype came up a few times. J is TRBJ2-7 and V is TRBV7-2; TRBD2 matches 7 bases. The trim removed 2 bases at V and 4 bases at J, leaving 2 bases unmatched. The germline gives CDR1 SGHTA, CDR2 FQGNSA. This CDR3 is 13 amino acids long. Here the CDR3 reads CASSLTSEYEQYF. In DNA form, the CDR3 reads TGTGCCAGCAGCTTAACTAGCGAGTACGAGCAGTACTTC.

The chain couples TRBV12-3 or TRBV12-4 to TRBJ1-1, with TRBD1 matching 8 bases. The V gene end was trimmed by 7 bases and the J gene end by 13 bases; junction bases not matched to a gene: 11. CDR3 length equals 12 residues. The CDR3 protein is CASTPGRGHSFF. The CDR3 nucleotides are TGTGCCAGCACCCCGGGCAGGGGGCACAGTTTCTTT.

This clonotype was detected only a few times. The rearrangement joins TRBV12-3 or TRBV12-4 to TRBJ2-3; TRBD2 might be the D (5 bases). The CDR3 runs 15 residues. Trimming took 2 bases from V and 1 from J, leaving 10 bases between them. The chain's CDR3 is CASSLYGSRTDTQYF. The CDR3 DNA reads TGTGCCAGCAGTTTATATGGGAGCCGCACAGATACGCAGTATTTT.

The chain combines TRBV20-1 with TRBJ2-1; 13 bases are shared with TRBD2. The CDR3 contains 15 residues. CDR1 and CDR2 (germline): DFQATT, SNEGSKA (reference sequence). With 6 bases clipped from V and 9 bases from J, the junction kept 11 bases outside the gene matches. The CDR3 loop is CSADPGLAGRSEQFF. CDR3 DNA sequence: TGCAGTGCGGACCCGGGACTAGCGGGAAGAAGTGAGCAGTTCTTC.

This rearrangement joins TRBV11-2 to TRBJ2-5; D not resolved. V lost 1 base and J 2 bases, leaving 11 bases between the germline ends. From germline, CDR1 is SGHAT and CDR2 FQNNGV. This CDR3 spans 15 amino acids. CDR3 nucleotide sequence: TGTGCCAGCAGCTTAGCTAAGGGCCTGCAAGAGACCCAGTACTTC. This translates into CASSLAKGLQETQYF.

This clonotype was found a few times. V is TRBV7-2 and J is TRBJ2-5, with 10 bases that match TRBD2. V lost 1 base, J lost 2 bases, and 10 bases stayed unmatched. The CDR3 sequence is 18 residues long. Germline CDR1 is SGHTA and CDR2 is FQGNSA. Here the CDR3 reads CASSLVSSLAGVQETQYF. CDR3 bases: TGTGCCAGCAGCTTAGTGAGTTCCCTAGCGGGGGTTCAAGAGACCCAGTACTTC.

The chain links TRBV6-2 or TRBV6-3 to TRBJ2-7; 7 bases line up with TRBD1. Germline trimming cut 2 bases from V and 6 bases from J; bases unmatched to any gene: 7. CDR1 and CDR2 (germline): MNHEY, SVGEGT. This CDR3 has 14 amino acids. DNA for the CDR3: TGTGCCAGCAGTTACGCAGACAGGGACGGCGAGCAGTACGTC. Protein sequence: CASSYADRDGEQYV.

The chain joins TRBV19 to TRBJ2-1; D may be TRBD1 (6 bases). This CDR3 has 15 amino acids. From germline, CDR1 is LNHDA and CDR2 SQIVND (reference sequence). V was trimmed by 4 bases and J by 5 bases, leaving 15 bases between them. For the CDR3, the DNA is TGTGCCAGTAGTACGAGGACAGATAAACACAATGAGCAGTTCTTC. Its translation is CASSTRTDKHNEQFF.

Only a few counts were recorded for this clonotype. One end of the junction varies from germline; a read error may be responsible. V and J are TRBV12-3 or TRBV12-4 and TRBJ2-3, with 9 positions matching TRBD2. This CDR3 region has 14 residues. In nucleotides, the CDR3 is TGTGCCAGCAGTACCGGGACTAGCATAGATACGCAGTATTTT. This translates into CASSTGTSIDTQYF.

In this sample, this clonotype turned up a few times. V and J are TRBV7-6 and TRBJ2-1; D possibly corresponds to TRBD2 (5 bases). With 2 bases removed from V and 7 bases from J, the gap between germline ends came to 12 bases. The CDR3 consists of 14 residues. Germline V gene sequence: CDR1 SGHVS, CDR2 FNYEAQ. Here the CDR3 DNA reads TGTGCCAGCAGCTTATTAGGGAGCTGGAATGAGCAGTTCTTC. Encoded protein: CASSLLGSWNEQFF.

This clonotype was counted between two and nine times. This sequence joins TRBV12-3 or TRBV12-4 and TRBJ2-5, with 10 bases that match TRBD2. There are 14 residues in the CDR3. V gave up 6 bases and J gave up 4 bases; unmatched junction bases: 5. The chain's CDR3 is CASRPSGRGETQYF. DNA of the CDR3: TGTGCCAGCAGACCTAGCGGGAGAGGAGAGACCCAGTACTTC.

This clonotype appeared a few times. The genes are TRBV6-5 and TRBJ2-7; 9 bases are a match to TRBD1. The ends lost 4 bases at V and 6 bases at J; junction bases unmatched: 13. The CDR3 is made up of 16 amino acids. Germline loops: CDR1 MNHEY, CDR2 SVGAGI. CDR3 sequence reads: CASSSIGQGRGGEQYF. The DNA for the CDR3 is TGTGCCAGCAGTTCGATAGGACAGGGGAGAGGCGGCGAGCAGTACTTC.